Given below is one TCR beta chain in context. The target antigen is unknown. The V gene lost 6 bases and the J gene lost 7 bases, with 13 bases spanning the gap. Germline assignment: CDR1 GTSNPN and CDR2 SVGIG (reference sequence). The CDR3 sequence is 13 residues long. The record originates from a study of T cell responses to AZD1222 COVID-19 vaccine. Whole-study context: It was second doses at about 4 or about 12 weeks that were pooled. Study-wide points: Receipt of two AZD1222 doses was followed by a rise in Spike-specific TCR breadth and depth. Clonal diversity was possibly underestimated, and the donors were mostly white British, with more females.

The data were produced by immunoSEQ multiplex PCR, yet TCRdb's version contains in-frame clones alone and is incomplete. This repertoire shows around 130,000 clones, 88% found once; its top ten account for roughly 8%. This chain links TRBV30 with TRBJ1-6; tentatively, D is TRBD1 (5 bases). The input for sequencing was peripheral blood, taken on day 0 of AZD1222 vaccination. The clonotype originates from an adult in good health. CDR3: CACMGQANSPLHF. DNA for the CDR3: TGTGCCTGCATGGGGCAGGCCAATTCACCCCTCCACTTT.